Listed below are T cell receptor beta chains from one sample, sequenced in a study of regulatory T cells in long-lasting Graves disease. Via MiXCR, TCRdb re-called the multiplex PCR reads, giving one row per CDR3 protein. The sample consists of 350,000 to 400,000 distinct CDR3 sequences, roughly 15% of them appearing once. The source was peripheral blood mononuclear cells (PBMCs), collected at new diagnosis, from a patient treated with antithyroid drugs. The receptors shown here come from a female donor with Graves disease. CDR3s include the opening cysteine and the closing phenylalanine or tryptophan. D genes are given only for firm matches. Size is omitted from some rows. Given values are once, few, many or a class for expanded clones.

abundance	v_gene	j_gene	d_gene	CDR3aa	CDR3nt
.	TRBV19	TRBJ1-2	TRBD1	CASSMRTGKGYTF	TGTGCCAGTAGTATGAGGACAGGGAAAGGCTACACCTTC
many	TRBV11-1	TRBJ1-2	TRBD1	CASSLSGTGKGYGYTF	TGTGCCAGCAGCTTATCCGGGACAGGGAAAGGCTATGGCTACACCTTC
.	TRBV19	TRBJ2-7	TRBD2	CASSIGRGRAKQEYF	TGTGCCAGTAGTATCGGGAGGGGAAGAGCAAAACAAGAGTACTTC
.	TRBV2	TRBJ1-2	.	CASRTDHEGYTF	TGTGCCAGCAGAACGGACCACGAGGGCTACACCTTC
many	TRBV12-5	TRBJ2-5	.	CASGFRTAQETQYF	TGTGCTAGTGGTTTCCGGACAGCTCAAGAGACCCAGTACTTC
many	TRBV11-2	TRBJ2-7	.	CASSLMPTSHEQYF	TGTGCCAGCAGCTTAATGCCGACGAGCCACGAGCAGTACTTC
many	TRBV6-5	TRBJ2-1	.	CASSYTKLNEQFF	TGTGCCAGCAGTTACACCAAGCTCAATGAGCAGTTCTTC
many	TRBV3-1	TRBJ2-2	TRBD1	CASSQRGGKGTGELFF	TGTGCCAGCAGCCAAAGAGGGGGCAAGGGCACCGGGGAGCTGTTTTTT
many	TRBV3-1	TRBJ2-1	.	CASKGQRNNEQFF	TGTGCCAGCAAAGGACAGAGAAACAATGAGCAGTTCTTC
few	TRBV2	TRBJ1-5	.	CASSNILLRPQHF	TGTGCCAGCAGTAACATCCTATTGAGGCCCCAGCATTTT
many	TRBV5-1	TRBJ1-2	TRBD1	CASSLEGTGGDGYTF	TGCGCCAGCAGCTTGGAAGGGACAGGGGGCGACGGCTACACCTTC
many	TRBV4-3	TRBJ1-1	.	CASSRAELNTEAFF	TGCGCCAGCAGCCGCGCGGAATTGAACACTGAAGCTTTCTTT
many	TRBV7-2	TRBJ2-1	TRBD2	CASSWRLAGGQDEQFF	TGTGCCAGCAGCTGGAGACTAGCGGGGGGGCAAGATGAGCAGTTCTTC
many	TRBV12-3/TRBV12-4	TRBJ2-1	TRBD1	CASSLDRGLGSSYNEQFF	TGTGCCAGCAGTTTAGACAGGGGGCTGGGAAGCTCCTACAATGAGCAGTTCTTC
.	TRBV7-9	TRBJ1-4	.	CASSLAGWKDEKLFF	TGTGCCAGCAGCTTAGCTGGGTGGAAAGATGAAAAACTGTTTTTT
few	TRBV27	TRBJ1-5	.	CASSLSVTGTPQHF	TGTGCCAGCAGTTTATCGGTGACAGGAACGCCCCAGCATTTT
.	TRBV4-1	TRBJ1-5	.	CASSQGSGVRRFDQPQHF	TGCGCCAGCAGCCAAGGCTCAGGGGTCCGGAGGTTCGATCAGCCCCAGCATTTT
many	TRBV19	TRBJ1-5	.	CASSYGSNQPQHF	TGTGCCAGCAGTTATGGTAGCAATCAGCCCCAGCATTTT
many	TRBV6-1	TRBJ1-2	.	CASSRLGPDGYTF	TGTGCCAGCAGCCGTCTCGGGCCGGATGGCTACACCTTC
few	TRBV12-3/TRBV12-4	TRBJ2-2	TRBD2	CASSPEGLAGVTGELFF	TGTGCCAGCAGTCCCGAGGGACTAGCGGGGGTGACCGGGGAGCTGTTTTTT
many	TRBV5-4	TRBJ1-6	.	CASSPGPGTANSPLHF	TGTGCCAGCAGCCCTGGCCCAGGGACCGCTAATTCACCCCTCCACTTT
many	TRBV2	TRBJ1-1	.	CASNGQRGGSTEAFF	TGTGCCAGCAATGGCCAACGGGGGGGAAGCACTGAAGCTTTCTTT
few	TRBV18	TRBJ2-1	.	CASSPAGLAYNEQFF	TGTGCCAGCTCACCGGCGGGACTGGCCTACAATGAGCAGTTCTTC
many	TRBV11-3	TRBJ2-2	.	CASSSQGLNTGELFF	TGTGCCAGCAGCAGTCAGGGTCTGAACACCGGGGAGCTGTTTTTT
many	TRBV4-1	TRBJ1-2	.	CASSQGQVLNYGYTF	TGCGCCAGCAGCCAAGGGCAGGTGTTAAACTATGGCTACACCTTC
many	TRBV19	TRBJ1-1	.	CASSIIGTDAFF	TGTGCCAGTAGTATTATCGGGACGGATGCTTTCTTT
.	TRBV19	TRBJ2-2	TRBD2	CASSILAGRLSGELFF	TGTGCCAGTAGTATCCTAGCGGGAAGGTTGTCCGGGGAGCTGTTTTTT
many	TRBV13	TRBJ1-1	.	CASSLGTSRAEAFF	TGTGCCAGCAGCTTAGGCACTAGCAGGGCTGAAGCTTTCTTT
many	TRBV20-1	TRBJ2-7	.	CSAPLGGGSYEQYF	TGCAGTGCTCCACTAGGGGGGGGTTCCTACGAGCAGTACTTC
many	TRBV4-3	TRBJ1-3	.	CASSQFYDQGLGGNTIYF	TGCGCCAGCAGCCAATTTTACGACCAGGGCCTGGGGGGAAACACCATATATTTT
.	TRBV12-3/TRBV12-4	TRBJ1-1	.	CASSPYGTFNTEAFF	TGTGCCAGCAGTCCCTATGGTACTTTCAACACTGAAGCTTTCTTT
.	TRBV30	TRBJ2-7	.	CAWSVPREFYEQYF	TGTGCCTGGAGTGTGCCCCGAGAATTCTACGAGCAGTACTTC
.	TRBV20-1	TRBJ1-1	.	CSAKRLGEGTEAFF	TGCAGTGCAAAGAGACTTGGGGAAGGAACTGAAGCTTTCTTT
many	TRBV6-2/TRBV6-3	TRBJ1-6	.	CASSPSSYNSPLHF	TGTGCCAGCAGCCCCAGCTCCTATAATTCACCCCTCCACTTT
many	TRBV5-1	TRBJ2-1	.	CASSLGGPSYNEQFF	TGCGCCAGCAGCTTGGGGGGGCCGTCCTACAATGAGCAGTTCTTC
many	TRBV7-9	TRBJ2-3	TRBD1	CASSLGQGSTDTQYF	TGTGCCAGCAGCTTGGGACAGGGTAGCACAGATACGCAGTATTTT
many	TRBV29-1	TRBJ1-1	.	CSGESGLGATEAFF	TGCAGCGGGGAGAGTGGGCTGGGAGCCACTGAAGCTTTCTTT